This TCR beta chain comes out of a study of blood T cells in healthy people across ages. About this clonotype itself: Its antigen is not known.

Study results and limitations: It was not possible, with unsorted PBMCs, to conclusively compare naive and antigen-experienced cells.

Per the germline V gene, CDR1 is SNHLY and CDR2 is FYNNEI. The CDR3 totals 11 residues. V was clipped by 2 bases and J by 14 bases; unmatched bases: 4. Healthy individuals of Caucasian origin from Russia, aged about 6 to 100, served as donors. Per sample, no less than 5.5 micrograms of total RNA were extracted. A second PCR of roughly 7 to 11 cycles used a sample-barcoded 5' primer and a J-beta primer mix. A template-switch adaptor that had 12 random nucleotides put a tag on each cDNA molecule. One entry per CDR3 protein results from TCRdb running MiXCR on the 5' RACE reads. The data show about 670,000 distinct CDR3 sequences, 45% to 60% seen once.

Sequencing was performed on blood. The receptor was isolated from a woman aged 80 or over in good health. V is TRBV2 and J is TRBJ2-3, with 7 positions matching TRBD2. CDR3: CASSEFGGGYF. CDR3 DNA: TGTGCCAGCAGTGAATTTGGCGGGGGGTATTTT.